A selection of T cell receptor beta chains follows, all from one sample in a study of blood T cells in healthy people across ages. A single record per CDR3 protein comes from TCRdb applying MiXCR to the 5' RACE reads. The table lists about 680,000 distinct CDR3 sequences, approximately 50% of them singletons, with around a third in the top ten. The sample comprised blood. These receptor sequences come from a woman aged 55 to 70 in good health. CDR3s include the opening cysteine and the closing phenylalanine or tryptophan. The D gene is left open where the match is weak. Clone size is shown for a subset of rows, as once, few, many or a class of expanded clone.

>.|TRBV5-6|TRBD2|16|TRBJ2-7
TGTGCCAGCAGCCCGCGACCGGGACTATTAGCTTACGAGCAGTACTTC
CASSPRPGLLAYEQYF
>.|TRBV15|.|16|TRBJ2-7
TGTGCCACCAGCAGAGCCCCGGGACGGACCTACAATGAGCAGTACTTC
CATSRAPGRTYNEQYF
>.|TRBV10-3|TRBD2|16|TRBJ2-7
TGTGCCATCAGTGAGCCTCGCGGGAGCTTCGCCTACGAGCAGTACTTC
CAISEPRGSFAYEQYF
>.|TRBV7-9|.|16|TRBJ2-1
TGTGCCAGCAGCCCGAAAGTCCCGGGGGCCTACAATGAGCAGTTCTTC
CASSPKVPGAYNEQFF
>.|TRBV27|.|14|TRBJ2-7
TGTGCCAGTTCATTCGGGGTAGGGTCCTACGAGCAGTACTTC
CASSFGVGSYEQYF
>.|TRBV20-1|TRBD1|12|TRBJ1-1
TGCAGTGCTGAGGACAGGGGGACTGAAGCTTTCTTT
CSAEDRGTEAFF
>.|TRBV29-1|.|12|TRBJ1-2
TGCGGCGTTGAACCTGGAGGGTCTGGCTACACCTTC
CGVEPGGSGYTF
>.|TRBV20-1|TRBD2|19|TRBJ2-1
TGCAGTGCTAGAGCCACCGGGACTAGCGGGAGGAGCTCCTACAATGAGCAGTTCTTC
CSARATGTSGRSSYNEQFF
>.|TRBV27|TRBD2|16|TRBJ2-5
TGTGCCAGCAGTTTCAGCGGGGGGGCGACCTACAATGAGCAGTACTTC
CASSFSGGATYNEQYF
>once|TRBV7-8|.|16|TRBJ1-2
TGTGCCAGCAGCTTAATGGGTACAGGCCAGATTTATGGCTACACCTTC
CASSLMGTGQIYGYTF
>.|TRBV7-3|TRBD1|13|TRBJ1-6
TGTGCCAGCAGCGCCGGGACAGGACAACCCCTCCACTTT
CASSAGTGQPLHF
>many|TRBV3-1|.|13|TRBJ2-5
TGTGCCAGCAGCCCCGACCGGGAAGAGACCCAGTACTTC
CASSPDREETQYF
>once|TRBV2|TRBD1|16|TRBJ1-2
TGTGCCAGCAGCACAACGACAGGGGGCGCTGACTATGGCTACACCTTC
CASSTTTGGADYGYTF
>.|TRBV20-1|TRBD1|14|TRBJ2-2
TGCAGTGCGATCTCAGGGGGCTCCACCGGGGAGCTGTTTTTT
CSAISGGSTGELFF
>.|TRBV7-8|TRBD1|15|TRBJ1-4
TGTGCCAGTAGCCAGACAGGGACGTGGAATGAAAAACTGTTTTTT
CASSQTGTWNEKLFF
>.|TRBV28|.|18|TRBJ2-2
TGTGCCAGCAGTTTCCCCCAGGAAACTACAACGAACACCGGGGAGCTGTTTTTT
CASSFPQETTTNTGELFF
>.|TRBV7-2|TRBD1|14|TRBJ2-1
TGTGCCAGCAGCCGGACAGGGGCTTACAATGAGCAGTTCTTC
CASSRTGAYNEQFF
>.|TRBV20-1|TRBD2|14|TRBJ2-3
TGCAGTGCTCGCACTAGCGGGAGAGCAGATACGCAGTATTTT
CSARTSGRADTQYF
>.|TRBV20-1|TRBD1|13|TRBJ1-1
TGCAGTGCGTGGACAGGGATTGGCACTGAAGCTTTCTTT
CSAWTGIGTEAFF
>.|TRBV6-2/TRBV6-3|.|15|TRBJ2-2
TGTGCCAGCAGTTTACCAGGGGCGAGGACCGGGGAGCTGTTTTTT
CASSLPGARTGELFF
>once|TRBV13|.|15|TRBJ2-7
TGTGCCAGCAGCTCATCGGGAAGGGGGATCTACGAGCAGTACTTC
CASSSSGRGIYEQYF
>.|TRBV12-3/TRBV12-4|TRBD2|16|TRBJ2-3
TGTGCCAGCAGCCCGACTAGCGGGAGGGCCCAAGATACGCAGTATTTT
CASSPTSGRAQDTQYF
>.|TRBV13|TRBD2|16|TRBJ2-7
TGTGCCAGCAGCTTAGGCGGACTGGCGGGAGGGAACGAGCAGTACTTC
CASSLGGLAGGNEQYF
>few|TRBV28|TRBD1|15|TRBJ2-5
TGTGCCAGCAGCTCTTGGACAGGGTTTGTAGAGACCCAGTACTTC
CASSSWTGFVETQYF
>.|TRBV28|TRBD1|14|TRBJ2-1
TGTGCCAGCATCCGACAGGGGGATTACAATGAGCAGTTCTTC
CASIRQGDYNEQFF
>.|TRBV4-1|.|15|TRBJ2-7
TGCGCCAGCAGCCAAGATGGGGCCAGGCACTACGAGCAGTACTTC
CASSQDGARHYEQYF
>.|TRBV20-1|.|15|TRBJ1-1
TGCAGTGCTCCGGATAACCAAAGGGGGAACACTGAAGCTTTCTTT
CSAPDNQRGNTEAFF